The 10 T cell receptor beta chains given below trace back to one sample, sequenced in a study of radiotherapy plus CTLA-4 blockade in lung cancer. Some clones are missing from TCRdb's copy, which holds only in-frame ones; the method was immunoSEQ multiplex PCR. The repertoire holds around 42,000 clones, with more than 60% as singletons. This specimen consisted of peripheral blood, obtained from a patient treated with radiotherapy plus ipilimumab. Every receptor here comes from a human donor with non-small cell lung cancer who had a partial response to radiotherapy plus ipilimumab.

This clone has at least ten counts. This chain joins TRBV5-1 and TRBJ2-4, with a possible D match to TRBD1 (6 bases). CDR1 SGHRS and CDR2 YFSETQ come from the germline V gene. V lost 2 bases, J lost 5 bases, and 8 bases lay in between. CDR3 size: 13 residues. CDR3 nucleotides: TGCGCCAGCAGCTTTGCAGGGGAAAACATTCAGTACTTC. It encodes CASSFAGENIQYF.

This clone was counted only a few times. This sequence joins TRBV6-6 and TRBJ2-7; 8 bases fit TRBD1. The CDR3 extends over 15 amino acids. The germline CDR1 and CDR2 sequences are MNHNY and SVGAGI (reference sequence). With 6 bases clipped from V and 1 base from J, the junction kept 8 bases outside the gene matches. The CDR3 here is CASSSGQGVSYEQYF. DNA for the CDR3: TGTGCCAGCAGCTCCGGACAGGGAGTGTCCTACGAGCAGTACTTC.

This clone has just one count. The rearrangement joins TRBV15 to TRBJ2-7; TRBD1 matches at 7 bases. V dropped 0 bases and J dropped 0; count of bases not matched to a gene: 8. Germline V gene data show CDR1 as LNHNV and CDR2 as YYDKDF (reference sequence). The CDR3 sequence is 17 residues long. The CDR3 region is CATSRDLEGAFSYEQYF. For the CDR3, the DNA is TGTGCCACCAGCAGAGATCTCGAGGGGGCCTTCTCCTACGAGCAGTACTTC.

The V gene is TRBV27, the J gene TRBJ1-2; possible D gene TRBD1, 6 bases. The CDR3 has 12 amino acids. Trimming took 8 bases from V and 7 from J, leaving 14 bases between them. Per germline, CDR1 MNHEY and CDR2 SMNVEV (reference sequence). For the CDR3, the DNA is TGTGCCAGCCTAGGACAGTCAAGTGGCTACACCTTC. Translated: CASLGQSSGYTF.

J is TRBJ1-2 and V is TRBV15, with no clear D. The V and J ends lost 1 base and 11 bases respectively, with 14 bases between them. This CDR3 has 13 amino acids. Germline values: CDR1 LNHNV, CDR2 YYDKDF (reference sequence). CDR3 protein: CATSRVGTLGYTF. The DNA for the CDR3 is TGTGCCACCAGCAGAGTGGGCACACTTGGTTACACCTTC.

This clone was found a few times. This sequence joins TRBV7-9 and TRBJ1-4; D ambiguous. This CDR3 contains 13 residues. Germline assignment: CDR1 SEHNR and CDR2 FQNEAQ (reference sequence). The V gene lost 5 bases and the J gene lost 7 bases, with 11 bases spanning the gap. The chain's CDR3 is CASSQAEGEKLFF. The CDR3 nucleotides read TGTGCCAGCAGCCAGGCAGAGGGTGAAAAACTGTTTTTT.

The chain is built from TRBV30 and TRBJ1-2; TRBD1 is a possible D gene (6 bases). This CDR3 has 12 residues. Germline V CDR1 and CDR2: GTSNPN, SVGIG (reference sequence). V was clipped by 5 bases and J by 7 bases, with 14 bases between them. CDR3 sequence (DNA): TGTGCCTGGCAAGACAGGCAGTTTGGCTACACCTTC. It specifies CAWQDRQFGYTF.

The V and J genes are TRBV7-9 and TRBJ2-7; the match to TRBD2 covers 9 bases. The ends lost 7 bases at V and 2 bases at J; junction bases unmatched: 9. The CDR3 consists of 15 residues. Germline-derived CDR1 and CDR2 are SEHNR and FQNEAQ (reference sequence). The CDR3: CASIPDVAGAYEQYF. The CDR3 DNA follows: TGTGCCAGCATCCCGGACGTAGCGGGAGCCTACGAGCAGTACTTC.

The chain combines TRBV19 with TRBJ2-2, with 7 nucleotides matching TRBD1. J lost 8 bases, V lost 5 bases, and 14 bases had no gene match. This CDR3 spans 16 amino acids. Germline V gene sequence: CDR1 LNHDA, CDR2 SQIVND (reference sequence). The CDR3 here is CASSSNRQGYSGELFF. The CDR3 nucleotides are TGTGCCAGTAGTTCAAATCGACAGGGATATTCGGGGGAGCTGTTTTTT.

The rearrangement joins TRBV2 to TRBJ2-3; 7 nucleotides align to TRBD1. The CDR3 length is 14 residues. V shed 3 bases and J 9 bases; nucleotides not matched to a gene: 9. Germline CDR1 SNHLY, CDR2 FYNNEI. This chain's CDR3 is CASSDPPKQGTQYF. The DNA for the CDR3 is TGTGCCAGCAGTGATCCCCCTAAACAGGGGACGCAGTATTTT.